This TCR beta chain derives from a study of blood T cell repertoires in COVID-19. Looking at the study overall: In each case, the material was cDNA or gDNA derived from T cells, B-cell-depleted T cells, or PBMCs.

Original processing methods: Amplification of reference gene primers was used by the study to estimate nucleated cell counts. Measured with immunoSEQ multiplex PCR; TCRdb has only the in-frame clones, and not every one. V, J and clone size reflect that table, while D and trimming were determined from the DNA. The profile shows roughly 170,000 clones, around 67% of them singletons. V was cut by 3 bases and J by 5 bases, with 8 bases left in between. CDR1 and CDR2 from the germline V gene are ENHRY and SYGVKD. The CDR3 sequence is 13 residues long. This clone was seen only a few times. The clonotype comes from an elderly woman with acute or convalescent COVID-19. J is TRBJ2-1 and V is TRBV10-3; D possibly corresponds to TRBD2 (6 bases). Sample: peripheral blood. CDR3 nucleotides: TGTGCCATCAGTGACGGCGGGAACAATGAGCAGTTCTTC. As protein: CAISDGGNNEQFF.